The 9 T cell receptor beta chains presented below share a single source sample, sequenced in a study of T cells in Graves' hyperthyroidism and ophthalmopathy. Regions amplified from RNA transcripts were the TCR beta CDR3 regions. The study used the HTBI primer set for a first-round RT-PCR of the TCR CDR3. Using its own MiXCR run on the multiplex PCR reads, TCRdb lists one record per CDR3 protein. The sample has roughly 500,000 distinct CDR3 sequences; around 46% are singletons. Source material: peripheral blood or thyroid tissue (not recorded which). The receptors here all came from an adult woman with Graves' disease, either hyperthyroidism or ophthalmopathy (not recorded which).

CDR3 bases: TGCAGCGTTACGAATCCCAGGTCCGGGGCCAACGTCCTGACTTTC. This codes for CSVTNPRSGANVLTF. The chain links TRBV29-1 to TRBJ2-6; D unclear. Germline CDR1 is SQVTM and CDR2 is ANQGSEA. V was trimmed by 5 bases and J by 4 bases, leaving 15 bases between them. The CDR3 extends over 15 amino acids. Drawing the rest from reference TRBV29-1 and TRBJ2-6, the complete variable domain is SAVISQKPSRDICQRGTSLTIQCQVDSQVTMMFWYRQQPGQSLTLIATANQGSEATYESGFVIDKFPISRPNLTFSTLTVSNMSPEDSSIYLCSVTNPRSGANVLTFGAGSRLTVL.

This chain links TRBV2 with TRBJ1-4; D is unresolved. Germline V gene data show CDR1 as SNHLY and CDR2 as FYNNEI. V was trimmed by 6 bases and J by 7 bases, leaving 9 bases between them. The CDR3 consists of 12 residues. The CDR3 DNA sequence: TGTGCCAGCAGCAATAGTCTTGAAAAACTGTTTTTT. Its translation: CASSNSLEKLFF.

This chain connects TRBV29-1 to TRBJ1-1; weak D call: TRBD1 (5 bases). The CDR3 runs 13 residues. V lost 3 bases and J 2 bases, leaving 10 bases between the germline ends. Germline V gene lookup returns CDR1 SQVTM and CDR2 ANQGSEA. The CDR3 loop reads CSVDRRGNTEAFF. The DNA of the CDR3 is TGCAGCGTTGACCGGAGGGGAAACACTGAAGCTTTCTTT.

The chain uses TRBV10-3 and TRBJ1-2; weak D call: TRBD1 (5 bases). This CDR3 is built from 14 residues. CDR1 and CDR2 (germline): ENHRY, SYGVKD. Trimming cost V 6 bases and J 2 bases, with 13 bases left between them. CDR3 protein: CAISGAGGNYGYTF. The CDR3 nucleotides are TGTGCCATCAGCGGGGCCGGGGGGAACTATGGCTACACCTTC.

The V gene is TRBV7-6, the J gene TRBJ1-4, with TRBD1 matching 7 bases. CDR1 SGHVS and CDR2 FNYEAQ come from the germline V gene. CDR3 length: 15 residues. After removal of 4 bases from V and 3 bases from J, the junction contained 5 bases not matched to a gene. In DNA form, the CDR3 reads TGTGCCAGCAGCTCCGAGGGACAGCCTAATGAAAAACTGTTTTTT. Residues: CASSSEGQPNEKLFF.

This chain joins TRBV5-8 and TRBJ1-1, with a weak D call TRBD1 (6 bases). The germline V gene has CDR1 SGHTS and CDR2 YDEGEE. The ends were cut back, 0 bases at V and 1 base at J, with 16 bases in the middle. This CDR3 comprises 17 residues. The CDR3 reads CASSLGVSWGANTEAFF. CDR3 DNA: TGTGCCAGCAGCTTGGGTGTTTCTTGGGGGGCGAACACTGAAGCTTTCTTT.

This clonotype is a singleton in its sample. The chain uses TRBV7-9 and TRBJ2-1; possibly TRBD1 for D (6 bases). The CDR3 spans 15 residues. Trimming cost V 5 bases and J 3 bases, with 14 bases left between them. Germline values: CDR1 SEHNR, CDR2 FQNEAQ (reference sequence). The CDR3 coding sequence is TGTGCCAGCAGCACCCCGACAGGCCGCTACAATGAGCAGTTCTTC. It specifies CASSTPTGRYNEQFF.

The chain recombines TRBV7-2 with TRBJ1-6, with 8 bases lining up with TRBD1. J gave up 10 bases and V 4 bases, and 12 bases lay outside the gene matches. Germline-derived CDR1 and CDR2 are SGHTA and FQGNSA. The CDR3 covers 16 residues. CDR3: CASSSLTGEIGSPLHF. The DNA of the CDR3 is TGTGCCAGCAGCTCACTGACAGGGGAAATCGGGTCACCCCTCCACTTT.

This clonotype appeared many times. The V call is TRBV7-2, the J call TRBJ1-1, with a tentative D call TRBD1 (6 bases). Germline V lookup: CDR1 SGHTA, CDR2 FQGNSA. The CDR3 covers 16 residues. The ends were cut back, 6 bases at V and 6 bases at J, with 23 bases in the middle. The CDR3 loop reads CASRRQFRQVSAEAFF. CDR3 nucleotides: TGTGCCAGCAGGCGACAATTCAGACAGGTTTCCGCTGAAGCTTTCTTT.